The 4 T cell receptor beta chains listed next were all sequenced from one sample in a study of T-cell reconstitution after alpha-beta-depleted transplantation in children. The library targeted TCRbeta and was prepared with unique molecular identifiers. TCRdb reanalysed the PCR reads using MiXCR and keeps one entry per CDR3 protein. The sample consists of 600,000 to 700,000 distinct CDR3 sequences, 15% to 20% of them appearing once. Here the sequenced sample was PBMCs from the stem cell graft donor, taken from the stem cell graft. The receptors stem from a human donor who donated a stem cell graft to a child with acute myeloid leukemia.

This clonotype was counted a few times. The rearrangement uses TRBV5-1 and TRBJ2-2; a weak D match, TRBD2 (6 bases). Per germline, CDR1 SGHRS and CDR2 YFSETQ. The V and J ends lost 3 bases and 5 bases respectively, with 14 bases between them. CDR3 length: 15 residues. The CDR3 DNA follows: TGCGCCAGCAGCTCGGAGGGCTCTAGGACCGGGGAGCTGTTTTTT. It yields the protein CASSSEGSRTGELFF. Based on the CDR3 plus reference TRBV5-1 and TRBJ2-2, the full variable domain is KAGVTQTPRYLIKTRGQQVTLSCSPISGHRSVSWYQQTPGQGLQFLFEYFSETQRNKGNFPGRFSGRQFSNSRSEMNVSTLELGDSALYLCASSSEGSRTGELFFGEGSRLTVL.

This chain connects TRBV11-2 to TRBJ2-1; D might be TRBD1 (5 bases). Trimming took off 0 bases at V and 1 base at J, with 13 bases between the two ends. CDR3 length equals 17 residues. Germline CDR1 is SGHAT and CDR2 is FQNNGV. Here the CDR3 DNA reads TGTGCCAGCAGCTTAGAACAGCCAAAGGGGTCCTACAATGAGCAGTTCTTC. It specifies CASSLEQPKGSYNEQFF.

This clonotype was detected ten times or more. The chain recombines TRBV20-1 with TRBJ1-5; tentative D call: TRBD1 (5 bases). This CDR3 has 15 amino acids. Per germline, CDR1 DFQATT and CDR2 SNEGSKA (reference sequence). Trimming took off 4 bases at V and 8 bases at J, with 21 bases between the two ends. CDR3 bases: TGCAGTGCTATCTCCCCTGACAGTTTTAAGAAGCCCCAGCATTTT. Amino acids: CSAISPDSFKKPQHF.

This clonotype was counted ten times or more. This chain links TRBV20-1 with TRBJ1-2; TRBD1 is a possible D gene (5 bases). There are 13 residues in the CDR3. The germline V gene encodes CDR1 DFQATT and CDR2 SNEGSKA (reference sequence). Between the trimmed V and J ends, which lost 5 bases and 3 bases, there was a span of 13 bases. In DNA form, the CDR3 reads TGCAGTGCTGAGACTAGGGGTTACTATGGCTACACCTTC. Protein sequence: CSAETRGYYGYTF.